The next 18 T cell receptor beta chains were all read from a single sample in a study of cytomegalovirus exposure and HLA in healthy donors. The PCR contained 60 Vbeta and 13 Jbeta primers. Using immunoSEQ multiplex PCR, the repertoire was profiled, and TCRdb retains in-frame clones only, with some absent. The table has 200,000 to 250,000 clones, less than 85% seen once. Sequenced material: PBMCs. These receptors all come from a man aged 18 to 29 in good health and CMV-seronegative.

This chain uses TRBV28 with TRBJ2-5, with a possible D match to TRBD1 (5 bases). Germline loops: CDR1 MDHEN, CDR2 SYDVKM. Trimming cost V 5 bases and J 1 base, with 8 bases left between them. The CDR3 runs 13 residues. The chain's CDR3 is CASSVDSQETQYF. DNA for the CDR3: TGTGCCAGCAGTGTCGACAGCCAAGAGACCCAGTACTTC.

This chain links TRBV4-1 with TRBJ2-7; 7 bases map to TRBD1. Unmatched junction bases numbered 6, after V lost 4 bases and J lost 0 bases. The CDR3 has 15 residues. CDR1 MGHRA and CDR2 YSYEKL come from the germline V gene. DNA for the CDR3: TGCGCCAGCAGCCGGAACAGGGGCACCTCCTACGAGCAGTACTTC. Its translation: CASSRNRGTSYEQYF.

The chain joins TRBV5-1 to TRBJ2-4; 11 positions agree with TRBD2. Trimming cost V 4 bases and J 4 bases; bases outside gene matches: 4. From germline, CDR1 is SGHRS and CDR2 YFSETQ. The CDR3 length is 15 residues. CDR3 nucleotide sequence: TGCGCCAGCAGCCCCGGGACTAGCGGAAAAAACATTCAGTACTTC. Translation gives CASSPGTSGKNIQYF.

J is TRBJ1-2 and V is TRBV28; 9 nucleotides agree with TRBD1. The CDR3 is made up of 16 amino acids. V shed 6 bases and J 3 bases; nucleotides not matched to a gene: 11. CDR1 is MDHEN, CDR2 SYDVKM, per germline. The CDR3 DNA sequence: TGTGCCAGCAGCTTCGGGACAGGGAACAGCCACTATGGCTACACCTTC. It yields the protein CASSFGTGNSHYGYTF.

The chain uses TRBV15 and TRBJ1-2; TRBD1 agrees at 10 bases. CDR1 LNHNV and CDR2 YYDKDF come from the germline V gene (reference sequence). This CDR3 has 15 residues. Trimming took 4 bases from V and 4 from J; bases not matched to a gene: 6. Written as DNA, the CDR3 is TGTGCCACCAGCACCGTGACAGGGGGCGGCTATGGCTACACCTTC. This translates into CATSTVTGGGYGYTF.

This sequence joins TRBV6-6 and TRBJ2-7; 10 bases align to TRBD2. Germline assignment: CDR1 MNHNY and CDR2 SVGAGI (reference sequence). J lost 5 bases, V lost 4 bases, and 8 bases had no gene match. The CDR3 sequence is 15 residues long. CDR3 nucleotide sequence: TGTGCCAGCAGTTCGCTAGCGGGAGTCGGGAACGAGCAGTACTTC. This translates into CASSSLAGVGNEQYF.

This clone was detected only a few times. V and J are TRBV7-9 and TRBJ1-5; D unclear. The CDR3 length is 14 residues. Germline CDR1 is SEHNR and CDR2 is FQNEAQ (reference sequence). With 4 bases removed from V and 4 bases from J, the gap between germline ends came to 11 bases. CDR3 DNA sequence: TGTGCCAGCAGCTCCGGACCGGGGAATCAGCCCCAGCATTTT. This translates into CASSSGPGNQPQHF.

In its sample, this clone was seen once. The V gene is TRBV7-2, the J gene TRBJ2-3; D is possibly TRBD2 (6 bases). Germline V gene lookup returns CDR1 SGHTA and CDR2 FQGNSA. The CDR3 extends over 16 amino acids. Trimming shortened V by 1 base and J by 4 bases, and 15 bases separated the two germline ends. The CDR3 protein is CASSLVRGSVADTQYF. The CDR3 DNA follows: TGTGCCAGCAGCTTAGTGCGGGGCTCGGTGGCAGATACGCAGTATTTT.

V gene TRBV28 combines with J gene TRBJ2-3; 10 bases match TRBD2. This CDR3 is 15 amino acids long. J lost 5 bases, V lost 6 bases, and 8 bases had no gene match. Germline assignment: CDR1 MDHEN and CDR2 SYDVKM. In nucleotides, the CDR3 is TGTGCCAGCAGGCTAGCGGGAGTACTCGGAGATACGCAGTATTTT. Its protein product is CASRLAGVLGDTQYF.

The chain couples TRBV19 to TRBJ1-1; D gene uncertain. There are 13 residues in the CDR3. V lost 1 base, J lost 7 bases, and 10 bases lay in between. Looked up from germline, CDR1 is LNHDA and CDR2 is SQIVND (reference sequence). CDR3 residues: CASSIVENYEAFF. CDR3 DNA sequence: TGTGCCAGTAGTATAGTAGAAAACTATGAAGCTTTCTTT.

The chain has TRBV7-6 and TRBJ2-7, with D maybe TRBD1 (6 bases). Trimming stripped 4 bases from V and 2 bases from J, with 15 bases between. Per germline, CDR1 SGHVS and CDR2 FNYEAQ. This CDR3 is built from 15 residues. This chain's CDR3 is CASSSTRDTTYEQYF. The CDR3 DNA sequence: TGTGCCAGCAGCTCTACCCGGGACACTACCTACGAGCAGTACTTC.

The J gene is TRBJ2-7, the V gene TRBV14, with 7 bases that match TRBD1. The ends lost 6 bases at V and 5 bases at J; junction bases unmatched: 10. Per the germline V gene, CDR1 is SGHDN and CDR2 is FVKESK. This CDR3 is built from 14 residues. The CDR3 sequence is CASSKTGVVDEQYF. CDR3 nucleotide sequence: TGTGCCAGCAGTAAAACAGGGGTGGTGGACGAGCAGTACTTC.

By share of the sample, this clone is medium-sized. The rearrangement links TRBV25-1 to TRBJ2-3; D unresolved. This CDR3 has 15 amino acids. The V and J ends lost 2 bases and 0 bases respectively, with 9 bases between them. CDR1 and CDR2 (germline): MGHDK, SYGVNS. The CDR3 is CASSEARNSTDTQYF. In DNA form, the CDR3 reads TGTGCCAGCAGTGAAGCCAGAAATAGCACAGATACGCAGTATTTT. The full variable domain, with the rest looked up from reference TRBV25-1 and TRBJ2-3, is EADIYQTPRYLVIGTGKKITLECSQTMGHDKMYWYQQDPGMELHLIHYSYGVNSTEKGDLSSESTVSRIRTEHFPLTLESARPSHTSQYLCASSEARNSTDTQYFGPGTRLTVL.

The J gene is TRBJ2-3, the V gene TRBV10-3; D unclear. V was trimmed by 4 bases and J by 4 bases, leaving 6 bases between them. Germline values: CDR1 ENHRY, CDR2 SYGVKD. This CDR3 comprises 12 residues. CDR3 region: CAISVRADTQYF. For the CDR3, the DNA is TGTGCCATCAGTGTCCGTGCAGATACGCAGTATTTT.

CDR3 protein: CASSQGSGSRYEQFF. CDR3 DNA: TGCGCCAGCAGCCAAGGAAGCGGGAGTAGGTATGAGCAGTTCTTC. The V and J genes are TRBV4-1 and TRBJ2-1, with 8 bases identical to TRBD2. J gave up 8 bases and V 1 base, and 7 bases lay outside the gene matches. The CDR3 covers 15 residues. Per the germline V gene, CDR1 is MGHRA and CDR2 is YSYEKL.

The genes are TRBV2 and TRBJ2-7; 8 nucleotides match TRBD2. V trimming: 7 bases; J trimming: 0 bases; junction bases outside the gene matches: 8. CDR3 length equals 15 residues. The germline V gene has CDR1 SNHLY and CDR2 FYNNEI. The CDR3 coding sequence is TGTGCCAGCACTTTGGCGGGAGGCCCCTCCTACGAGCAGTACTTC. Translating gives CASTLAGGPSYEQYF. The variable domain in full, with the rest retrieved from reference TRBV2 and TRBJ2-7, is EPEVTQTPSHQVTQMGQEVILRCVPISNHLYFYWYRQILGQKVEFLVSFYNNEISEKSEIFDDQFSVERPDGSNFTLKIRSTKLEDSAMYFCASTLAGGPSYEQYFGPGTRLTVT.

The chain employs TRBV5-8 and TRBJ2-2; TRBD1 agrees at 12 bases. The CDR3 runs 16 residues. Germline V lookup: CDR1 SGHTS, CDR2 YDEGEE. J lost 9 bases, V lost 4 bases, and 10 bases had no gene match. The CDR3: CASSRGTGGFGRELFF. The CDR3 DNA follows: TGTGCCAGCAGCCGCGGGACAGGGGGCTTTGGGCGGGAGCTGTTTTTT.

The chain uses TRBV29-1 and TRBJ1-1, with D possibly being TRBD1 (5 bases). Germline assignment: CDR1 SQVTM and CDR2 ANQGSEA. V lost 1 base and J lost 1, with 16 bases in between. CDR3 length: 16 amino acids. CDR3 loop: CSVEAQQGYPNTEAFF. Here the CDR3 DNA reads TGCAGCGTTGAAGCCCAGCAGGGATACCCGAACACTGAAGCTTTCTTT.